The rows below give T cell receptor beta chains drawn from one sample of a study of coeliac disease. Sequenced by immunoSEQ multiplex PCR; TCRdb stores in-frame clones only, minus some. The sample includes roughly 4,700 clones, 65% to 70% of them seen just once. Input material: lymphocytes from the gut lamina propria. These TCRs come from a woman aged 40 to 50. CDR3s include the opening cysteine and the closing phenylalanine or tryptophan. D genes are given only for firm matches. Only some rows state a clone size, as once, few, many or a class for expanded clones.

d_gene	abundance	v_gene	j_gene	CDR3aa	CDR3nt
NA	NA	TRBV7-2	TRBJ2-1	CASSYRTAKDEQFF	TGTGCCAGCAGCTACCGGACAGCTAAGGATGAGCAGTTCTTC
NA	NA	TRBV5-4	TRBJ2-3	CASSLGGISYTDTQYF	TGTGCCAGCAGCTTGGGCGGGATTAGTTATACAGATACGCAGTATTTT
NA	NA	TRBV9	TRBJ2-3	CASSGGAHSTDTQYF	TGTGCCAGCAGCGGAGGAGCTCATTCCACAGATACGCAGTATTTT
NA	NA	TRBV11-2	TRBJ2-6	CASSLDHSGANVLTF	TGTGCCAGCAGCTTAGACCATTCTGGGGCCAACGTCCTGACTTTC
TRBD2	NA	TRBV9	TRBJ2-1	CASSLAGSSYNEQFF	TGTGCCAGCAGCCTAGCGGGTAGCTCCTACAATGAGCAGTTCTTC
NA	once	TRBV7-2	TRBJ1-5	CASSLLGGKSGSNQPQHF	TGTGCCAGCAGTTTACTAGGAGGGAAGAGCGGTAGCAATCAGCCCCAGCATTTT
NA	once	TRBV19	TRBJ2-5	CASSIDRGETQYF	TGTGCCAGTAGTATAGACAGAGGGGAGACCCAGTACTTC
NA	NA	TRBV4-1	TRBJ1-4	CASSQDRGVSEKLFF	TGCGCCAGCAGCCAAGATAGGGGTGTTAGTGAAAAACTGTTTTTT
NA	few	TRBV2	TRBJ1-5	CASSGRVTTGSNQPQHF	TGTGCCAGCAGTGGCAGGGTGACAACGGGTAGCAATCAGCCCCAGCATTTT
NA	NA	TRBV2	TRBJ1-5	CASSEGGGNQPQHF	TGTGCCAGCAGTGAGGGGGGGGGCAATCAGCCCCAGCATTTT
NA	medium-sized	TRBV5-6	TRBJ2-7	CASSSEERGTYEQYF	TGTGCCAGCAGCTCAGAGGAAAGGGGCACCTACGAGCAGTACTTC
NA	NA	TRBV19	TRBJ1-1	CASSITGGAFF	TGTGCCAGTAGTATCACCGGGGGAGCTTTCTTT
NA	NA	TRBV19	TRBJ1-2	CASNTANYGYTF	TGTGCCAGTAATACAGCTAACTATGGCTACACCTTC
TRBD2	NA	TRBV5-1	TRBJ2-5	CASSLYRTSGQETQYF	TGCGCCAGCAGCTTGTATCGGACTAGCGGCCAAGAGACCCAGTACTTC
NA	few	TRBV30	TRBJ1-1	CASGAMNTEAFF	TGTGCCTCGGGAGCCATGAACACTGAAGCTTTCTTT
NA	NA	TRBV28	TRBJ2-7	CATKRDSLYEQYF	TGTGCCACCAAACGCGACTCTCTCTACGAGCAGTACTTC
TRBD1	NA	TRBV15	TRBJ1-2	CATSRDFAGGRGYTF	TGTGCCACCAGCAGAGATTTTGCAGGGGGCAGGGGCTACACCTTC
TRBD2	NA	TRBV28	TRBJ2-1	CASSPRTSVEQFF	TGTGCCAGCAGTCCGCGGACTAGCGTTGAGCAGTTCTTC
NA	NA	TRBV28	TRBJ2-3	CASSLMPSGTDTQYF	TGTGCCAGCAGTTTAATGCCTAGCGGCACAGATACGCAGTATTTT
TRBD1	NA	TRBV11-2	TRBJ1-2	CASSSSRDSSYGYTF	TGTGCCAGCAGCTCGTCCCGGGACAGCTCCTATGGCTACACCTTC
TRBD1	NA	TRBV11-2	TRBJ2-5	CASSGGTGGGWVTQYF	TGTGCCAGCAGCGGGGGGACAGGGGGCGGGTGGGTGACCCAGTACTTC
TRBD1	few	TRBV29-1	TRBJ2-5	CSVTTGGETQYF	TGCAGCGTTACGACAGGGGGCGAGACCCAGTACTTC
TRBD1	NA	TRBV5-1	TRBJ2-7	CASSQQTGGEYEQYF	TGCGCCAGCAGCCAACAAACAGGGGGCGAGTACGAGCAGTACTTC
TRBD2	medium-sized	TRBV9	TRBJ2-3	CASSDLAASTDTQYF	TGTGCCAGCAGCGATCTAGCGGCTAGCACAGATACGCAGTATTTT